This T cell receptor beta chain appears in the sequencing data of a study of OX40 agonist ivuxolimab in advanced cancers. Study background: A mean age of about 59 years, range roughly 20 to 79, was recorded, and 80% to 90% were male.

CDR1 is SGHTA, CDR2 FQGNSA, per germline. V was clipped by 2 bases and J by 6 bases; unmatched bases: 2. This CDR3 contains 13 residues. Measured with immunoSEQ multiplex PCR; TCRdb has only the in-frame clones, and not every one. The sample has around 80,000 clones; 70% to 90% are singletons. Whole-study results and caveats: CD8+ T cells showed, on average, more clonal expansion than CD4+ cells.

This clone is medium-sized in the sample. The antigen remains undetermined. The chain links TRBV7-2 to TRBJ1-2; TRBD1 matches at 8 bases. The origin of this receptor is an adult with an advanced solid tumor such as melanoma, head and neck, liver or kidney cancer. The input for sequencing was CD4+ or CD8+ T cells sorted from blood, taken in a trial of the OX40 agonist ivuxolimab. The DNA of the CDR3 is TGTGCCAGCAGCTTACGGGACAGGCATGGCTACACCTTC. Protein: CASSLRDRHGYTF. The variable domain in full, with the rest retrieved from reference TRBV7-2 and TRBJ1-2, is GAGVSQSPSNKVTEKGKDVELRCDPISGHTALYWYRQSLGQGLEFLIYFQGNSAPDKSGLPSDRFSAERTGGSVSTLTIQRTQQEDSAVYLCASSLRDRHGYTFGSGTRLTVV.